This paragraph reports one TCR beta chain. No antigen is known for it. Within one base of it there is no much larger clone, and no base qualities were kept. Ficoll-Paque density gradient centrifugation was the method used to isolate PBMCs. Sequenced on an Illumina NovaSeq 6000. TCRalpha and TCRbeta cDNA libraries were built by 5'RACE with constant-segment primers, adding sample barcodes and unique molecular identifiers. RNA was extracted from every sample with Trizol reagent. The libraries were amplified in two PCR steps, and the second step added a second sample barcode and Illumina TruSeq adapters. Sequencing of libraries was performed on an Illumina NovaSeq with 2 x 150 bp paired-end reads. In the paper's pipeline: Demultiplexing of reads and collapsing into UMI-guided consensus sequences were performed with migec v1.2.7. Using mixcr v2.1.11, the UMI consensuses were aligned to TRA and TRB V and J templates and assembled into clonotypes. Clonotypes were classified as expanded or contracted when called significant by both edgeR and NoisET, with noise models trained on biological replicates. edgeR calls used a false discovery rate-adjusted p below 0.01 and a log2 fold-change threshold of 1. As an exploratory analysis of dynamics, max-normalized trajectories of the 1000 most abundant clonotypes were examined by PCA with hierarchical clustering. Separately sequenced CD4+ and CD8+ repertoires were used to assign the CD4 or CD8 phenotype of responding clones. The raw public reads went through TCRdb reprocessing: fastp at Q25, MiXCR clone calling, in-frame beta chains kept. Every CDR3 protein is listed once, alongside the most common genes and DNA of its rows. TCRdb, not the authors, supplied the V and J calls. The sample table records more than 450,000 distinct CDR3 sequences; around 17% of these occur just once. 12% of the sample lies in the top ten.

From the cysteine through the phenylalanine, the CDR3 covers 15 amino acids. The retained sequence is limited to the CDR3, 45 bases, with the frame set at the first base. The germline V gene gives CDR1 as SGDLS and CDR2 as YYNGEE. Relative to germline, V is 1 base shorter and J is 8 bases shorter, with 17 bases between their ends. The entry originates in a study of T-cell memory formation after mild COVID-19 (dated by TCRdb to the early 2020s). As for the study more broadly: Most TCR sequence clusters were specific to one of the two donors. Longitudinal TCRalpha and TCRbeta repertoire sequencing tracked T-cell clones expanding and contracting after mild COVID-19 in two donors. The cohort comprised two young, previously healthy adult volunteers, one female and one male. What the authors observed across the whole study: The study included only a couple of mild cases, and larger cohorts that include severe cases with pre-infection samples were judged to be necessary. Clones contracting from day 15 to 85 had balanced CD4/CD8 phenotypes, while a second wave expanding from day 15 to 37 was biased towards CD4+. The second-wave clones that peaked on day 37 were not confirmed to be SARS-CoV-2 specific. Contracting CD4+ clones were located mainly in the CM and EM memory subsets, whereas CD8+ clones were found to be enriched in EMRA. Some responding clones were detected in pre-infection memory, which suggested that pre-existing cross-reactive memory T cells had joined the SARS-CoV-2 response.

The sequence is built from TRBV9 and TRBJ2-3; a tentative D call is TRBD2 (8 bases match). This TCR was sampled from an adult woman who had mild COVID-19 (a few samples of this study predate the infection). The sample titles of this study are shuffled in the database, so cell type and time point are left out; the donor was told from shared clones. The material sequenced was PBMCs or a T cell subset sorted from them (not recorded which). The CDR3 corresponds to CASSVKAGDSGTQYF. The DNA is TGTGCCAGCAGCGTAAAAGCGGGGGACAGCGGTACGCAGTATTTT. Beyond the CDR3, the reference TRBV9 and TRBJ2-3 genes provide the residues; the full variable domain reads: DSGVTQTPKHLITATGQRVTLRCSPRSGDLSVYWYQQSLDQGLQFLIQYYNGEERAKGNILERFSAQQFPDLHSELNLSSLELGDSALYFCASSVKAGDSGTQYFGPGTRLTVL.